These 30 T cell receptor beta chains were sequenced from one sample in a study of response to subunit inactivated influenza vaccine. TCRdb itself ran the RT-PCR reads through MiXCR, one entry per CDR3 protein. The sample holds about 310,000 distinct CDR3 sequences, 21% seen once. This material consisted of PBMCs from blood, taken about 19 months after vaccination. These receptors originate from a man between 50 and 75 years old who received an inactivated influenza vaccine.

This sequence joins TRBV19 and TRBJ2-7, with 8 bases aligning to TRBD1. The germline gives CDR1 LNHDA, CDR2 SQIVND (reference sequence). The CDR3 is 15 residues long. The trim removed 4 bases at V and 2 bases at J, leaving 7 bases unmatched. The CDR3 is CASSTRTGRAYEQYF. CDR3 DNA sequence: TGTGCCAGTAGTACTCGGACAGGGCGGGCCTACGAGCAGTACTTC.

This clonotype was recorded many times. The V and J genes are TRBV29-1 and TRBJ1-2, with 8 bases fitting TRBD1. The CDR3 covers 12 residues. V shed 7 bases, J shed 5 bases, and the junction held 6 bases outside the gene matches. Germline V CDR1 and CDR2: SQVTM, ANQGSEA. CDR3 loop: CSARDRSYGYTF. CDR3 coding DNA: TGCAGCGCCAGGGACAGGTCATATGGCTACACCTTC.

This clonotype was seen a handful of times. The genes are TRBV29-1 and TRBJ1-2; TRBD1 is a possible D gene (5 bases). CDR1 SQVTM and CDR2 ANQGSEA come from the germline V gene. CDR3 length: 11 residues. The V end lost 7 bases, the J end lost 6 bases, and 12 bases lay between the germline ends. The CDR3 protein is CSGGGGNGYTF. CDR3 in DNA: TGCAGCGGTGGGGGAGGGAATGGCTACACCTTC.

The chain combines TRBV7-9 with TRBJ1-5; D unresolved. V was clipped by 8 bases and J by 2 bases, with 10 bases between them. CDR3 length: 13 amino acids. The germline V gene has CDR1 SEHNR and CDR2 FQNEAQ (reference sequence). The CDR3 bases are TGTGCCAGCTCGGCAGAGGGCAATCAGCCCCAGCATTTT. Its protein product is CASSAEGNQPQHF.

The V gene is TRBV5-1, the J gene TRBJ2-1; 8 bases are a match to TRBD1. The CDR3 totals 14 residues. V trimming: 4 bases; J trimming: 8 bases; junction bases outside the gene matches: 8. Germline lookup yields CDR1 SGHRS and CDR2 YFSETQ. CDR3 DNA sequence: TGCGCCAGCAGCCCAGGGACAGGCAACTATGAGCAGTTCTTC. Amino acids: CASSPGTGNYEQFF. Combining the CDR3 with reference TRBV5-1 and TRBJ2-1 gives the whole variable domain KAGVTQTPRYLIKTRGQQVTLSCSPISGHRSVSWYQQTPGQGLQFLFEYFSETQRNKGNFPGRFSGRQFSNSRSEMNVSTLELGDSALYLCASSPGTGNYEQFFGPGTRLTVL.

The V and J genes are TRBV4-2 and TRBJ1-2; perhaps TRBD1 as D (5 bases). V lost 1 base and J 5 bases, leaving 17 bases between the germline ends. Per germline, CDR1 LGHNA and CDR2 YNFKEQ. CDR3 length equals 16 residues. The CDR3 bases are TGTGCCAGCAGCCAAGCAACTCAGACAGCTTCTTATGGCTACACCTTC. As protein: CASSQATQTASYGYTF.

The rearrangement links TRBV7-2 to TRBJ1-1, with 7 bases matching TRBD1. The V segment lost 5 bases and the J segment 5 bases; nucleotides outside the gene matches: 11. CDR1 and CDR2 from the germline V gene are SGHTA and FQGNSA. This CDR3 is built from 15 residues. In nucleotides, the CDR3 is TGTGCCAGCAGCCAATCCAACAGGGGTGGTACTGAAGCTTTCTTT. Residues: CASSQSNRGGTEAFF.

This clonotype came up many times. V and J are TRBV15 and TRBJ1-2, with D unclear. From germline, CDR1 is LNHNV and CDR2 YYDKDF (reference sequence). The CDR3 is 16 residues long. V dropped 2 bases and J dropped 2 bases, with 15 bases sitting between them. The CDR3 spells CATSRPDRPWNYGYTF. The CDR3 DNA sequence: TGTGCCACCAGCAGACCTGACCGGCCGTGGAACTATGGCTACACCTTC. Full variable domain (rest looked up from reference TRBV15 and TRBJ1-2): DAMVIQNPRYQVTQFGKPVTLSCSQTLNHNVMYWYQQKSSQAPKLLFHYYDKDFNNEADTPDNFQSRRPNTSFCFLDIRSPGLGDTAMYLCATSRPDRPWNYGYTFGSGTRLTVV.

In its sample, this clonotype was seen a few times. This chain links TRBV12-3 or TRBV12-4 with TRBJ1-2; maybe TRBD1 (5 bases). Trimming left V 3 bases short and J 8 bases short, with 13 bases between. The CDR3 is 13 amino acids. CDR3 protein: CASSFYRTGGYTF. The DNA for the CDR3 is TGTGCCAGCAGTTTTTACAGGACCGGAGGCTACACCTTC.

This rearrangement joins TRBV7-6 to TRBJ2-7, with a weak D call TRBD1 (5 bases). V shed 2 bases and J shed 3 bases, with 11 bases lying between them. This CDR3 has 14 residues. Germline loops: CDR1 SGHVS, CDR2 FNYEAQ. The CDR3, as DNA: TGTGCCAGCAGCTTAACCTCAGGGTTCTACGAGCAGTACTTC. Residues: CASSLTSGFYEQYF.

The chain has TRBV20-1 and TRBJ1-5, with D hard to call. CDR1 is DFQATT and CDR2 is SNEGSKA in the germline V gene (reference sequence). V was pared by 5 bases and J by 1 base, with 9 bases between. The CDR3 runs 13 residues. The CDR3 loop reads CSAPFASNQPQHF. CDR3 bases: TGCAGTGCTCCTTTCGCGAGCAATCAGCCCCAGCATTTT.

The V call is TRBV18, the J call TRBJ2-2, with 12 bases that match TRBD2. There are 17 residues in the CDR3. Germline V gene data show CDR1 as KGHSH and CDR2 as LQKENI. Unmatched junction bases numbered 10, after V lost 5 bases and J lost 6 bases. Written as DNA, the CDR3 is TGTGCCAGCTCAGCGACTAGCGGGGGCCGAGGGGCCGGGGAGCTGTTTTTT. As protein: CASSATSGGRGAGELFF. The variable domain in full, completed from reference TRBV18 and TRBJ2-2, reads NAGVMQNPRHLVRRRGQEARLRCSPMKGHSHVYWYRQLPEEGLKFMVYLQKENIIDESGMPKERFSAEFPKEGPSILRIQQVVRGDSAAYFCASSATSGGRGAGELFFGEGSRLTVL.

This sequence joins TRBV20-1 and TRBJ2-7, with TRBD1 matching over 7 bases. CDR3 length: 14 amino acids. CDR1 DFQATT and CDR2 SNEGSKA come from the germline V gene (reference sequence). J was trimmed by 1 base and V by 0 bases; bases with no gene match: 3. The CDR3 loop reads CSARDSQGSYEQYF. The CDR3 DNA reads as TGCAGTGCTAGAGATTCACAGGGGTCCTACGAGCAGTACTTC.

This clonotype was detected a few times. The chain couples TRBV7-9 to TRBJ2-5; D perhaps matches TRBD1 (5 bases). The CDR3 runs 14 residues. Germline CDR1 reads SEHNR; CDR2 reads FQNEAQ (reference sequence). The V end was cut by 5 bases, the J end by 4 bases, with 14 bases between. The CDR3 nucleotides read TGTGCCAGCAGCACCCAGACAGTAGGAGAGACCCAGTACTTC. Translated, it gives CASSTQTVGETQYF.

V and J are TRBV12-3 or TRBV12-4 and TRBJ1-5, with a possible D match to TRBD1 (6 bases). The V end lost 8 bases, the J end lost 2 bases, and 16 bases lay between the germline ends. The CDR3 is made up of 15 amino acids. In DNA form, the CDR3 reads TGTGCCAGCCAAATTACGGGGGGCGGCAATCAGCCCCAGCATTTT. As protein: CASQITGGGNQPQHF.

This clonotype was counted a few times. The chain has TRBV7-2 and TRBJ1-1, with D unresolved. This CDR3 has 15 residues. Trimming took off 0 bases at V and 1 base at J, with 9 bases between the two ends. CDR1 is SGHTA and CDR2 is FQGNSA in the germline V gene. In nucleotides, the CDR3 is TGTGCCAGCAGCTTAGCCACACTGGCGAACACTGAAGCTTTCTTT. Translation gives CASSLATLANTEAFF. Together with reference TRBV7-2 and TRBJ1-1, the CDR3 gives the full variable domain: GAGVSQSPSNKVTEKGKDVELRCDPISGHTALYWYRQSLGQGLEFLIYFQGNSAPDKSGLPSDRFSAERTGGSVSTLTIQRTQQEDSAVYLCASSLATLANTEAFFGQGTRLTVV.

The chain is built from TRBV20-1 and TRBJ2-7; maybe TRBD1 (6 bases). The V gene's germline CDR1 is DFQATT and CDR2 SNEGSKA (reference sequence). The CDR3 extends over 13 amino acids. Trimming took off 4 bases at V and 2 bases at J, with 12 bases between the two ends. The CDR3: CSATWTVTYEQYF. The CDR3 DNA is TGCAGTGCTACCTGGACAGTAACCTACGAGCAGTACTTC.

J is TRBJ2-7 and V is TRBV28, with TRBD1 matching over 8 bases. J was trimmed by 5 bases and V by 7 bases; bases with no gene match: 4. The CDR3 covers 12 residues. The germline V gene has CDR1 MDHEN and CDR2 SYDVKM. CDR3 sequence: CASTPDRDEQYF. DNA of the CDR3: TGTGCCAGCACCCCGGACAGGGACGAGCAGTACTTC.

The table lists this clonotype with a few counts. CDR3 in DNA: TGTGCCAGCAGTTTAAGGAACAGGGAAGGCACCTTC. Amino acid sequence: CASSLRNREGTF. The V call is TRBV28, the J call TRBJ1-2; D is possibly TRBD1 (6 bases). This CDR3 contains 12 residues. The germline V and J ends were trimmed by 2 bases and 13 bases, with 14 bases remaining between them. Germline V gene data show CDR1 as MDHEN and CDR2 as SYDVKM.

This clonotype has a handful of counts. The rearrangement joins TRBV5-1 to TRBJ2-3; 7 bases are a match to TRBD1. CDR1 and CDR2 from the germline V gene are SGHRS and YFSETQ. J was trimmed by 3 bases and V by 5 bases; bases with no gene match: 6. The length of the CDR3 is 14 residues. CDR3 in amino acids: CASRRQGFTDTQYF. CDR3 coding DNA: TGCGCCAGCAGGAGACAGGGATTTACAGATACGCAGTATTTT.

The chain has TRBV20-1 and TRBJ1-1; no clear D gene. V was trimmed by 3 bases and J by 1 base, leaving 12 bases between them. Per germline, CDR1 DFQATT and CDR2 SNEGSKA (reference sequence). This CDR3 contains 14 residues. This CDR3 reads CSASPSKTNTEAFF. The CDR3 region has the DNA TGCAGTGCTAGCCCTAGCAAAACGAACACTGAAGCTTTCTTT.

This chain joins TRBV6-1 and TRBJ1-4; D is unclear. This CDR3 contains 14 residues. V lost 8 bases and J lost 2, with 12 bases in between. Germline lookup yields CDR1 MNHNS and CDR2 SASEGT. In DNA form, the CDR3 reads TGTGCCAGCTCTTTACAGATCACTAATGAAAAACTGTTTTTT. Amino acids: CASSLQITNEKLFF.

A few counts support this clonotype. The chain uses TRBV4-3 and TRBJ1-3; 9 positions match TRBD1. Unmatched junction bases numbered 5, after V lost 2 bases and J lost 3 bases. The CDR3 runs to 16 residues. The germline V gene has CDR1 LGHNA and CDR2 YSLEER. The CDR3 DNA reads as TGCGCCAGCAGCCAAACAGGGGGCGCGAATGGAAACACCATATATTTT. This sequence encodes CASSQTGGANGNTIYF.

This rearrangement joins TRBV7-9 to TRBJ1-6; no definite D call. Trimming left V 2 bases short and J 8 bases short, with 13 bases between. There are 15 residues in the CDR3. Germline CDR1 SEHNR, CDR2 FQNEAQ (reference sequence). In DNA form, the CDR3 reads TGTGCCAGCAGCTTACGCGATCACAAATATTCACCCCTCCACTTT. It yields the protein CASSLRDHKYSPLHF.

This clonotype showed up many times. This chain connects TRBV18 to TRBJ1-2; D call uncertain. Deletions cut 2 bases from V and 5 bases from J, with 9 bases between. There are 13 residues in the CDR3. Germline lookup yields CDR1 KGHSH and CDR2 LQKENI. As DNA, the CDR3 is TGTGCCAGCTCACCAGGTGGAGGGTATGGCTACACCTTC. Its translation: CASSPGGGYGYTF.

V usage is TRBV20-1 and J usage is TRBJ1-1, with D unclear. The CDR3 covers 14 residues. V lost 5 bases to trimming and J lost 1 base, with 14 bases between them. CDR1 and CDR2 from the germline V gene are DFQATT and SNEGSKA (reference sequence). The CDR3 protein is CSARKSSGNTEAFF. The CDR3 nucleotides are TGCAGTGCTCGAAAATCTTCCGGGAACACTGAAGCTTTCTTT.

Comment on this clonotype: A clone one base away is much larger, so this may be a read error. No conserved phenylalanine or tryptophan is present at the end of the CDR3, so a read error is the likely explanation. The chain combines TRBV18 with TRBJ1-5, with 7 bases aligning to TRBD1. V shed 6 bases, J shed 7 bases, and the junction held 9 bases outside the gene matches. Germline-derived CDR1 and CDR2 are KGHSH and LQKENI. CDR3 length: 14 amino acids. The CDR3: CASSQTGEGQPQHL. The CDR3 nucleotides read TGTGCCAGCTCTCAAACAGGGGAAGGGCAGCCCCAGCATCTT.

The sample holds a few counts of this clonotype. This chain connects TRBV9 to TRBJ2-5; D is perhaps TRBD2 (5 bases). The germline V gene has CDR1 SGDLS and CDR2 YYNGEE. This CDR3 contains 15 residues. V was clipped by 7 bases and J by 0 bases, with 16 bases between them. The CDR3 loop reads CASSSTDYHQETQYF. CDR3 sequence (DNA): TGTGCCAGCTCTAGTACAGACTATCACCAAGAGACCCAGTACTTC.

This clonotype appeared a few times. The V and J genes are TRBV12-3 or TRBV12-4 and TRBJ1-4; D remains unclear. CDR3 length equals 17 residues. V dropped 6 bases and J dropped 4 bases, with 21 bases sitting between them. CDR3 loop: CASRSRKADGFNEKLFF. CDR3 coding DNA: TGTGCCAGCAGATCACGAAAGGCGGACGGATTTAATGAAAAACTGTTTTTT.

This clonotype showed up many times. This rearrangement joins TRBV12-3 or TRBV12-4 to TRBJ1-5; D is ambiguous. This CDR3 comprises 13 residues. Trimming cost V 2 bases and J 7 bases, with 9 bases left between them. CDR3 sequence reads: CASSLTKRQPQHF. In DNA, the CDR3 is TGTGCCAGCAGTTTAACGAAAAGGCAGCCCCAGCATTTT.